This T cell receptor (beta chain) was sequenced for a study of blood T cell repertoires in COVID-19. Study information: There were acute and convalescent COVID-19 samples, and they came from the United States, Italy and Spain. From T cells, B-cell-depleted T cells, or PBMCs came the material, which was cDNA or gDNA.

The junction had 5 bases not matched to a gene; V was cut back by 8 bases and J by 2 bases. CDR3 length equals 12 residues. Germline CDR1 is SQVTM and CDR2 is ANQGSEA. In the study's own analysis: Counts of nucleated cells, estimated from reference gene primer amplification, were obtained. Repertoires were generated with immunoSEQ multiplex PCR, while TCRdb's copy carries only in-frame clones and drops some. The D gene and trimming were derived from the DNA, and the V and J assignments and clone size from that table. The profile shows approximately 200,000 clones, more than 80% of them singletons. What was sequenced was peripheral blood. This receptor was identified in a woman aged 80 or over with acute or convalescent COVID-19. This rearrangement joins TRBV29-1 to TRBJ1-2; TRBD1 agrees at 7 bases. The chain's CDR3 is CSYGQANYGYTF. Written as DNA, the CDR3 is TGCAGCTACGGACAGGCCAACTATGGCTACACCTTC.